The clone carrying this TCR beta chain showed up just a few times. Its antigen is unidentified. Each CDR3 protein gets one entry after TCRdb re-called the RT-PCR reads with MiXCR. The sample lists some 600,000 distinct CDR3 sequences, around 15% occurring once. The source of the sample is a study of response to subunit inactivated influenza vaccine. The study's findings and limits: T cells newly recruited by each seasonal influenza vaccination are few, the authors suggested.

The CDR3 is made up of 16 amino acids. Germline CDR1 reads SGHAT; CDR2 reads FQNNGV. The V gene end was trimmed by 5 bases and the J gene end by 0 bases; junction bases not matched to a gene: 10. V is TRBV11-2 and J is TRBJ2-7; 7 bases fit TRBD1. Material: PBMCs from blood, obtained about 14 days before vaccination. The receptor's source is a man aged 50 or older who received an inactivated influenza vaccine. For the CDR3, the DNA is TGTGCCAGCAGCACCCGCAGGGGGACCACCTCCTACGAGCAGTACTTC. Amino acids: CASSTRRGTTSYEQYF.